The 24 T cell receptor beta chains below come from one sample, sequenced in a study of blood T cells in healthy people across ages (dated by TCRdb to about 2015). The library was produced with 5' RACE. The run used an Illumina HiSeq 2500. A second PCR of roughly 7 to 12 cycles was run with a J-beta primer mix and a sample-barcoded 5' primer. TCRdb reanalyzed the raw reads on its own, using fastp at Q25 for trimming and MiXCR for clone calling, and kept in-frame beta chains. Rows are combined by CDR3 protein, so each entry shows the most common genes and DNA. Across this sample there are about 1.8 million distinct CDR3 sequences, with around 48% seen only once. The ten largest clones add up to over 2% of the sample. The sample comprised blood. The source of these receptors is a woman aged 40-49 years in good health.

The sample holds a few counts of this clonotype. As DNA, the CDR3 is TGTGCCAGCAGTGAAGTTGGCGTAGCGGGGGCCTCCTACGAGCAGTACTTC. It encodes CASSEVGVAGASYEQYF. The chain couples TRBV2 to TRBJ2-7; 9 bases fit TRBD2. Germline CDR1 and CDR2: SNHLY and FYNNEI. There are 17 residues in the CDR3. J gave up 0 bases and V 1 base, and 7 bases lay outside the gene matches.

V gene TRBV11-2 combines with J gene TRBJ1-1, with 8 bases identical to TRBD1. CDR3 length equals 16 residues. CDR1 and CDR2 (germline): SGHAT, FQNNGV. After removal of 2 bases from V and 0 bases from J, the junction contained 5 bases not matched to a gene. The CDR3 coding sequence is TGTGCCAGCAGCTTACGGCAGGGGGCAATGAACACTGAAGCTTTCTTT. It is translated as CASSLRQGAMNTEAFF.

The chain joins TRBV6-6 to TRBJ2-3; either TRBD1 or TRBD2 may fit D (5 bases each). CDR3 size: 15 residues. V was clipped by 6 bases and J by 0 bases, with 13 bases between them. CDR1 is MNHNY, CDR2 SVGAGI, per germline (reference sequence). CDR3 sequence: CASRDWDRSTDTQYF. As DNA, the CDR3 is TGTGCCAGCAGGGACTGGGACCGTAGCACAGATACGCAGTATTTT.

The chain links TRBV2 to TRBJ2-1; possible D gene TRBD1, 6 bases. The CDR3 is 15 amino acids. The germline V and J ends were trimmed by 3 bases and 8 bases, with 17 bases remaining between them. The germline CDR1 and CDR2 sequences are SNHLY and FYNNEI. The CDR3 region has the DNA TGTGCCAGCAGTGACTTCCAGGCCGCAGGGGATGAGCAGTTCTTC. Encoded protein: CASSDFQAAGDEQFF.

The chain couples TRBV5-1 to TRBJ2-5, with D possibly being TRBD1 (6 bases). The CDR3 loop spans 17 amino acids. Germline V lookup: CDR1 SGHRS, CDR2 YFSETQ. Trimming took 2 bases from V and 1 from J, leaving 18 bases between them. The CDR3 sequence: CASSFAPEQGLQETQYF. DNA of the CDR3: TGCGCCAGCAGCTTTGCGCCGGAACAGGGTCTCCAAGAGACCCAGTACTTC.

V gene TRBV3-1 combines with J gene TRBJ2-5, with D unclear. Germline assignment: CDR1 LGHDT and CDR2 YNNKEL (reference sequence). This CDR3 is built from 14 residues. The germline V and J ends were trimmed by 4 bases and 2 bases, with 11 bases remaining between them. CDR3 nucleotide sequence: TGTGCCAGCAGCCTAAACTACGCACAAGAGACCCAGTACTTC. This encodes CASSLNYAQETQYF.

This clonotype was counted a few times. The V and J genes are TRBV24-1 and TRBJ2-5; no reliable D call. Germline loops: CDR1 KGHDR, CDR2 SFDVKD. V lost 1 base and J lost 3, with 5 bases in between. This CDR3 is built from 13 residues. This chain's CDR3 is CATSDLPEETQYF. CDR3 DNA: TGTGCCACCAGTGATTTACCCGAAGAGACCCAGTACTTC.

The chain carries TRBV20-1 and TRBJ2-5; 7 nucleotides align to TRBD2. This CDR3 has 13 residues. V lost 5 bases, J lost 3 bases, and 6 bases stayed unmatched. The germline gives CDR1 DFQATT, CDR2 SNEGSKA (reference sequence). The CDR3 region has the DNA TGCAGTGCTTTCCTAGCGGCGGAAGAGACCCAGTACTTC. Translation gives CSAFLAAEETQYF.

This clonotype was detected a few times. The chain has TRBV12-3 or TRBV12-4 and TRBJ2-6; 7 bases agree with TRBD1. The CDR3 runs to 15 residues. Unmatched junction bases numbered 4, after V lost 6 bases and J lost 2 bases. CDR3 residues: CASRRGPPGANVLTF. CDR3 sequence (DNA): TGTGCCAGCAGGAGGGGGCCACCTGGGGCCAACGTCCTGACTTTC.

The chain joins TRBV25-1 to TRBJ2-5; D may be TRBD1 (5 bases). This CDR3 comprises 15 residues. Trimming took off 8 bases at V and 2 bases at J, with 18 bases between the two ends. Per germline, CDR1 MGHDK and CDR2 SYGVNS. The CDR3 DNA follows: TGTGCCAGCTCGCGACAGAGTCTACCTCAAGAGACCCAGTACTTC. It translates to CASSRQSLPQETQYF.

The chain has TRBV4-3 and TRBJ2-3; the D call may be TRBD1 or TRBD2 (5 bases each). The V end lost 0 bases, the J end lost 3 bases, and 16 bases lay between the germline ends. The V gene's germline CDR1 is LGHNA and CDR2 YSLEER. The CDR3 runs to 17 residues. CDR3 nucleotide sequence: TGCGCCAGCAGCCAAGACCCCGGGACCCAGAGAACAGATACGCAGTATTTT. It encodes CASSQDPGTQRTDTQYF.

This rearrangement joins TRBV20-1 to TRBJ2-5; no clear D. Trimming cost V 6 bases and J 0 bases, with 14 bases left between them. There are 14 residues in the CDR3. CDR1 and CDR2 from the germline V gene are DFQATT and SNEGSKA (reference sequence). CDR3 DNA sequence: TGCAGTGCCACCTCTGGGTGGTACCAAGAGACCCAGTACTTC. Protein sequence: CSATSGWYQETQYF.

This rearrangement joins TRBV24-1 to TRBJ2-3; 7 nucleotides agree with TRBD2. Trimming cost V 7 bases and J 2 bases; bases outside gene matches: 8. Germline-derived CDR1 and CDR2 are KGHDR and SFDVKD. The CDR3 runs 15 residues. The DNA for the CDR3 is TGTGCCACCAGCGGGGGGAAGGTTTCCACAGATACGCAGTATTTT. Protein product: CATSGGKVSTDTQYF.

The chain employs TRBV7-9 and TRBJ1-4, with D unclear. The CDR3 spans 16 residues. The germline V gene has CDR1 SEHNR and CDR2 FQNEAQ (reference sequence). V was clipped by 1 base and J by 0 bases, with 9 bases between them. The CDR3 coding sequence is TGTGCCAGCAGCTTAGTTAGGGAAGCAACTAATGAAAAACTGTTTTTT. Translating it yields CASSLVREATNEKLFF.

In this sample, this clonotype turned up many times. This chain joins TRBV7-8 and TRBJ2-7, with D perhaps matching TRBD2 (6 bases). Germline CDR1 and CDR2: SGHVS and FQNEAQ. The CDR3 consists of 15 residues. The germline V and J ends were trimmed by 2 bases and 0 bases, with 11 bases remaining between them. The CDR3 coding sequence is TGTGCCAGCAGCTTAACGGGACTGGCCTCCTACGAGCAGTACTTC. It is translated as CASSLTGLASYEQYF.

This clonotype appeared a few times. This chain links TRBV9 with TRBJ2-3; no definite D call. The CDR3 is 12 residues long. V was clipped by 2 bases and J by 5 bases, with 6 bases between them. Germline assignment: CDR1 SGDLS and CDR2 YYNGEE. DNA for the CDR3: TGTGCCAGCAGCGTCCCACGAGATACGCAGTATTTT. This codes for CASSVPRDTQYF.

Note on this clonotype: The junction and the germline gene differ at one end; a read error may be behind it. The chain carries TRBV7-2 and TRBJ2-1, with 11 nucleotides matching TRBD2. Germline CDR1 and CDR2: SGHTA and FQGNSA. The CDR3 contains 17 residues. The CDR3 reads CASGLHRGSGGANEQFF. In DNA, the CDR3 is TGTGCCAGCGGCTTACATCGGGGTAGCGGGGGGGCCAATGAGCAGTTCTTC.

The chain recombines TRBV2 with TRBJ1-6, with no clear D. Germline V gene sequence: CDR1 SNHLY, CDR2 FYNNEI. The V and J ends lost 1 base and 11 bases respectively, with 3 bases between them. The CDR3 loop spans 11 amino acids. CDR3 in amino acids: CASSEVAPLHF. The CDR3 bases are TGTGCCAGCAGTGAAGTGGCACCCCTCCACTTT.

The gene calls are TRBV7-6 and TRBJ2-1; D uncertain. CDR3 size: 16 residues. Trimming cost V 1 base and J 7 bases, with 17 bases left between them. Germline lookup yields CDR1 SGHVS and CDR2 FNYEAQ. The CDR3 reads CASSLGFQQNWNEQFF. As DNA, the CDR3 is TGTGCCAGCAGCTTAGGCTTCCAACAGAATTGGAATGAGCAGTTCTTC.

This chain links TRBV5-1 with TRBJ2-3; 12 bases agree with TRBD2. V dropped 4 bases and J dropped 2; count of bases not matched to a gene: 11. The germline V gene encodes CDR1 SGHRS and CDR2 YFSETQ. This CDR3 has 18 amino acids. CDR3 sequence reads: CASSPTKGLAGLTDTQYF. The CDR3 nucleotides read TGCGCCAGCAGCCCCACCAAAGGACTAGCGGGACTCACAGATACGCAGTATTTT. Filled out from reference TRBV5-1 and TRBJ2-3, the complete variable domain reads KAGVTQTPRYLIKTRGQQVTLSCSPISGHRSVSWYQQTPGQGLQFLFEYFSETQRNKGNFPGRFSGRQFSNSRSEMNVSTLELGDSALYLCASSPTKGLAGLTDTQYFGPGTRLTVL.

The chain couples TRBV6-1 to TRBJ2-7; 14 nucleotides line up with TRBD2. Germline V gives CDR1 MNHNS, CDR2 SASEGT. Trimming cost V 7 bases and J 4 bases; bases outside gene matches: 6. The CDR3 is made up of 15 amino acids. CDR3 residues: CASTRTSGGKYEQYF. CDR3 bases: TGTGCCAGCACCCGGACTAGCGGGGGGAAATACGAGCAGTACTTC.

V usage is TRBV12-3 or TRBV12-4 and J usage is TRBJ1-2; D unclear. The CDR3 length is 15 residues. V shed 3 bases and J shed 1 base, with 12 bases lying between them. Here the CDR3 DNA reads TGTGCCAGCAGTTTGCTTTTTGACATTAACTATGGCTACACCTTC. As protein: CASSLLFDINYGYTF.

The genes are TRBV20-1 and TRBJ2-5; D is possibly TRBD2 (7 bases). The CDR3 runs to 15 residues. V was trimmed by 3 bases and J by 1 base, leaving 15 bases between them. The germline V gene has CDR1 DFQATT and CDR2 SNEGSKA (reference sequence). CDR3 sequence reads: CSARGGGAVQETQYF. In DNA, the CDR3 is TGCAGTGCTAGGGGAGGGGGGGCTGTCCAAGAGACCCAGTACTTC.

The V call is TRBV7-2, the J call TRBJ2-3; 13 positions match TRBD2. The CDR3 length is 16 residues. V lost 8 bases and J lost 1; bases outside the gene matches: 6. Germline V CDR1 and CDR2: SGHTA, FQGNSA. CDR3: CASFGLAGARTDTQYF. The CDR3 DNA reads TGTGCCAGCTTCGGACTAGCGGGGGCCCGCACAGATACGCAGTATTTT.